A selection of T cell receptor beta chains follows, all from one sample in a study of type 1 regulatory T cells. These receptors are not linked to any known antigen. MiXCR, applied by TCRdb to the reads, yields one record per CDR3 protein. This sample has 63,000 or so distinct CDR3 sequences; about 50% occur once, and the top ten carry about 2%. Sequencing input: cultured non-Tr1 T cells, either the whole culture or a sorted T cell fraction (not recorded which). These receptor sequences come from a human donor in good health. Each CDR3 is given with its conserved first and last residue. The D gene is left open where the match is weak. Some rows mark clone size as missing; the rest say once, few, many or name a class of expanded clone.

-	TRBV12-3/TRBV12-4	few	TRBJ2-7	CASSPLGGPTYEQYF	TGTGCCAGCAGTCCCTTGGGGGGGCCCACCTACGAGCAGTACTTC
-	TRBV5-8	few	TRBJ2-4	CASSFSKNIQYF	TGTGCCAGCAGCTTTTCGAAAAACATTCAGTACTTC
-	TRBV7-9	-	TRBJ2-3	CASSSGSGRTDTQYF	TGTGCCAGCAGCTCCGGATCCGGCCGGACAGATACGCAGTATTTT
-	TRBV9	-	TRBJ2-2	CASSVAGDTGELFF	TGTGCCAGCAGCGTAGCGGGGGACACCGGGGAGCTGTTTTTT
-	TRBV15	-	TRBJ2-3	CATSRAGSGHSPDTQYF	TGTGCCACCAGCAGAGCCGGTAGCGGCCATTCCCCAGATACGCAGTATTTT
TRBD2	TRBV5-1	-	TRBJ2-7	CASRRLAGETYEQYF	TGCGCCAGCAGGCGGTTAGCGGGGGAAACCTACGAGCAGTACTTC
-	TRBV7-4	-	TRBJ1-3	CASSLGRSGRSGNTIYF	TGTGCCAGCAGCTTAGGGCGGTCAGGCCGCTCTGGAAACACCATATATTTT
-	TRBV19	once	TRBJ1-1	CASTPRETSSPPFF	TGTGCCAGTACCCCGAGGGAGACATCCAGCCCACCTTTCTTT
TRBD1	TRBV20-1	-	TRBJ1-4	CSAREQGNEKLFF	TGCAGTGCTAGAGAACAGGGGAATGAAAAACTGTTTTTT
TRBD2	TRBV4-2	few	TRBJ2-7	CASSQVAGAYEQYF	TGTGCCAGCAGCCAGGTAGCGGGGGCTTACGAGCAGTACTTC
TRBD1	TRBV7-9	-	TRBJ1-1	CASSSQQGDTEAFF	TGTGCCAGCAGCTCTCAACAGGGGGACACTGAAGCTTTCTTT
-	TRBV7-2	few	TRBJ2-3	CASRPSGQPTDTQYF	TGTGCCAGCAGACCCTCCGGACAGCCTACAGATACGCAGTATTTT
-	TRBV4-3	-	TRBJ1-6	CASSQGLPGHHHF	TGCGCCAGCAGCCAAGGCTTGCCGGGACACCACCACTTT
TRBD1	TRBV7-9	-	TRBJ1-6	CASSLPTGSNSPLHF	TGTGCCAGCAGCCTTCCGACAGGGAGTAATTCACCCCTCCACTTT
TRBD1	TRBV10-3	once	TRBJ1-1	CAITQTGGETEAFF	TGTGCCATCACCCAGACAGGGGGCGAGACTGAAGCTTTCTTT
TRBD1	TRBV18	-	TRBJ1-1	CASSPPAGGNTEAFF	TGTGCCAGCTCACCACCGGCAGGGGGAAACACTGAAGCTTTCTTT
TRBD1	TRBV5-1	-	TRBJ2-7	CASSPTTGVSIYEQYF	TGCGCCAGCAGCCCGACGACAGGGGTATCCATCTACGAGCAGTACTTC
TRBD2	TRBV4-2	few	TRBJ2-7	CASSQTSGVSYEQYF	TGTGCCAGCAGTCAAACTAGCGGGGTATCCTACGAGCAGTACTTC
-	TRBV20-1	few	TRBJ2-7	CSAIHDAAYEQYF	TGCAGTGCTATACACGACGCAGCCTACGAGCAGTACTTC
TRBD1	TRBV20-1	-	TRBJ2-7	CSAERDREYEQYF	TGCAGTGCTGAAAGGGACAGGGAGTACGAGCAGTACTTC
-	TRBV7-2	-	TRBJ2-5	CASSLLRAIQETQYF	TGTGCCAGCAGCTTACTGCGGGCGATCCAAGAGACCCAGTACTTC
TRBD2	TRBV4-2	few	TRBJ2-1	CASSQELAGGANFEQFF	TGTGCCAGCAGCCAAGAACTAGCGGGGGGAGCCAACTTCGAGCAGTTCTTC
-	TRBV3-1	-	TRBJ1-3	CASSRDGLSGNTIYF	TGTGCCAGCAGCAGGGACGGACTCTCTGGAAACACCATATATTTT
TRBD1	TRBV12-3/TRBV12-4	-	TRBJ1-1	CASSRTGQNTEAFF	TGTGCCAGCAGTCGGACAGGTCAGAACACTGAAGCTTTCTTT
TRBD2	TRBV5-7	once	TRBJ2-1	CASSLYLAGEQFF	TGTGCCAGCAGCTTGTACCTAGCGGGGGAGCAGTTCTTC
TRBD1	TRBV18	once	TRBJ2-1	CASSLSGTGVSYNEQFF	TGTGCCAGCTCACTCTCCGGGACAGGGGTCTCCTACAATGAGCAGTTCTTC
-	TRBV7-2	-	TRBJ2-3	CASSLRRLSTDTQYF	TGTGCCAGCAGCCTTCGACGGCTTAGCACAGATACGCAGTATTTT
-	TRBV4-2	-	TRBJ1-4	CASSRDRADLSWSNEKLFF	TGTGCCAGCAGCCGAGACCGGGCCGATCTCTCTTGGTCTAATGAAAAACTGTTTTTT
-	TRBV29-1	-	TRBJ2-5	CSVGKETQYF	TGCAGCGTTGGGAAAGAGACCCAGTACTTC
-	TRBV30	-	TRBJ2-5	CACTAGAYRRETQYF	TGTGCCTGTACGGCAGGGGCCTACCGGAGGGAGACCCAGTACTTC
TRBD1	TRBV28	-	TRBJ1-4	CASGSGTGMEKLFF	TGTGCCAGCGGATCCGGGACAGGGATGGAAAAACTGTTTTTT
-	TRBV5-6	-	TRBJ1-2	CASSLEHRNYGYTF	TGTGCCAGCAGCTTGGAGCACAGGAACTATGGCTACACCTTC
TRBD1	TRBV4-2	-	TRBJ2-3	CASSPGQGTSTDTQYF	TGTGCCAGCAGCCCGGGACAGGGAACTAGCACAGATACGCAGTATTTT